This TCR beta chain was documented in a study of control samples from healthy donors and cancer patients. Trimming shortened V by 1 base and J by 9 bases, and 16 bases separated the two germline ends. Germline V gene data show CDR1 as LGHNA and CDR2 as YSLEER. The CDR3 loop spans 15 amino acids. TCRdb keeps only in-frame clones here, not all; method: immunoSEQ multiplex PCR. Of about 130,000 clones in the sample, almost 95% are singletons; the top ten hold approximately 0.58%. This clone was recorded only once. This TCR was sampled from a man older than 75 with head and neck cancer. The chain links TRBV4-3 to TRBJ1-5; maybe TRBD1 (5 bases). Sequenced material: PBMCs. CDR3 residues: CASSQVIGEGRPQHF. CDR3 DNA: TGCGCCAGCAGCCAAGTTATAGGGGAGGGTAGGCCCCAGCATTTT.